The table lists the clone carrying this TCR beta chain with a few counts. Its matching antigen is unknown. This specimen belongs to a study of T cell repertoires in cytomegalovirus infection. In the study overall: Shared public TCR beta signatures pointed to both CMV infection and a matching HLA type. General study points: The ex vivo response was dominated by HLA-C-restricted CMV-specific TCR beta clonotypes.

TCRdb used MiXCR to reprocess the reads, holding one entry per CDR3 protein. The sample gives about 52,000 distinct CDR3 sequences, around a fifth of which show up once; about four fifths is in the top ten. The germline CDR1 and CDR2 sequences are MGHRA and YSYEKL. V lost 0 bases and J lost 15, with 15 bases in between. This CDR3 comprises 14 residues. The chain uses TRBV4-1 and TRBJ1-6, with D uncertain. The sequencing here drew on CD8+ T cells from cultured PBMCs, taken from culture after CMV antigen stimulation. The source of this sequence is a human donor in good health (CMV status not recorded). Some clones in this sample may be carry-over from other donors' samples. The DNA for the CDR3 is TGCGCCAGCAGCCAAGACAGGTCCCAAAGCCTCCTCCACTTT. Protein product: CASSQDRSQSLLHF.